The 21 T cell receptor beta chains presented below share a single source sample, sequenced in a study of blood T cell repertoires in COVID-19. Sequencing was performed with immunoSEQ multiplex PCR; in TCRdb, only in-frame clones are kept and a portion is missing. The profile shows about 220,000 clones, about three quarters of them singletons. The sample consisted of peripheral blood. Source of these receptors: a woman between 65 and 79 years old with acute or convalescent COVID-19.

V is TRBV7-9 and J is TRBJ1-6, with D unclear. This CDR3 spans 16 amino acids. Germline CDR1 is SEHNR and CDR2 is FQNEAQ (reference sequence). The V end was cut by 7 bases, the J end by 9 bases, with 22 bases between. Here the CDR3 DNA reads TGTGCCAGCACCTCAGCCGGGTTCGGGGAACGTTCACCCCTCCACTTT. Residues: CASTSAGFGERSPLHF.

The CDR3: CASSPREGGYTEAFF. CDR3 nucleotide sequence: TGTGCCAGCAGTCCGCGGGAGGGGGGTTACACTGAAGCTTTCTTT. The V gene is TRBV6-5, the J gene TRBJ1-1; D possibly corresponds to TRBD1 (6 bases). Germline V gives CDR1 MNHEY, CDR2 SVGAGI. The CDR3 spans 15 residues. V shed 5 bases and J shed 3 bases, with 16 bases lying between them.

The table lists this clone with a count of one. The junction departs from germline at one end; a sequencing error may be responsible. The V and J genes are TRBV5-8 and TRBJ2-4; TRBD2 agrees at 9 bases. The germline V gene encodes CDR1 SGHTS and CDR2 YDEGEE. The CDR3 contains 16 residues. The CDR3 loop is CASCLAGALAKNIQYF. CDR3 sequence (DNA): TGTGCCAGCTGCTTAGCGGGGGCTCTAGCCAAAAACATTCAGTACTTC.

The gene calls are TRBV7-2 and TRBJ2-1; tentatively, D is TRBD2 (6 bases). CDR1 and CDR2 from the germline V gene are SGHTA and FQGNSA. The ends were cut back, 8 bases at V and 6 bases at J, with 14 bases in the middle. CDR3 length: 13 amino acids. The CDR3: CASETSGINEQFF. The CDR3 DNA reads TGTGCCAGCGAGACTAGTGGTATCAATGAGCAGTTCTTC.

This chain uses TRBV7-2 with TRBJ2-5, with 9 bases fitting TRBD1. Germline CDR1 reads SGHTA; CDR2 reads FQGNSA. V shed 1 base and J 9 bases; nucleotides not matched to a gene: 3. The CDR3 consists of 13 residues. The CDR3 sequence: CASSLGTGVAQYF. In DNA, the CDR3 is TGTGCCAGCAGCTTAGGGACAGGGGTCGCCCAGTACTTC.

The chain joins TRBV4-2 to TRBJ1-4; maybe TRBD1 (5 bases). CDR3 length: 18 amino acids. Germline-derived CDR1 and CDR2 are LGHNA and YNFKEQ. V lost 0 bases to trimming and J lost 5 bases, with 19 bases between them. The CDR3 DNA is TGTGCCAGCAGCCAAGATGAGGGGAGGTGGCGGCCAAATGAAAAACTGTTTTTT. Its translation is CASSQDEGRWRPNEKLFF.

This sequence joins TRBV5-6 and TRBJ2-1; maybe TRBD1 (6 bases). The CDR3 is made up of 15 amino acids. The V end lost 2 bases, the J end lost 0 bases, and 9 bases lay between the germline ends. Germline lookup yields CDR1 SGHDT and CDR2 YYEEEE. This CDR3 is CASSLGQSSYNEQFF. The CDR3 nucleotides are TGTGCCAGCAGCTTAGGACAGAGCTCCTACAATGAGCAGTTCTTC.

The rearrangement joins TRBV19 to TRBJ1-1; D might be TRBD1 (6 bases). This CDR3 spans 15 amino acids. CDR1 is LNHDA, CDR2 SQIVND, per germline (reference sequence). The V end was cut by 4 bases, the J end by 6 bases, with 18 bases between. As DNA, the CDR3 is TGTGCCAGTAGTAGGGGCAGGGGAGTAAACGCTGAAGCTTTCTTT. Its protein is CASSRGRGVNAEAFF.

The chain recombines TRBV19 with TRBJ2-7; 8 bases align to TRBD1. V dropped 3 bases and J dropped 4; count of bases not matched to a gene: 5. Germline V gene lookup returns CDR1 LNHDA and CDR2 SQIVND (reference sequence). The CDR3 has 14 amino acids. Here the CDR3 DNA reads TGTGCCAGTAGTATCGGGGACAGGCCGTACGAGCAGTACTTC. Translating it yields CASSIGDRPYEQYF.

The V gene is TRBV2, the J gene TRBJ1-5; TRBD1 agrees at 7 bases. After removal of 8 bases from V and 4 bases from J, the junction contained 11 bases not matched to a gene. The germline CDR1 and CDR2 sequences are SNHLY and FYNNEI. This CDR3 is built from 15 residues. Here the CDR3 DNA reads TGTGCCAGCGGTCGGGACAGCCAACCTAATCAGCCCCAGCATTTT. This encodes CASGRDSQPNQPQHF.

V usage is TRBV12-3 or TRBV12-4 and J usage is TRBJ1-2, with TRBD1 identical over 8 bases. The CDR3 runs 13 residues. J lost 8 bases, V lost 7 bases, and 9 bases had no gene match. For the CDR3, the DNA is TGTGCCAGCATCCTCAAACAGGGGGAAGGCTACACCTTC. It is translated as CASILKQGEGYTF.

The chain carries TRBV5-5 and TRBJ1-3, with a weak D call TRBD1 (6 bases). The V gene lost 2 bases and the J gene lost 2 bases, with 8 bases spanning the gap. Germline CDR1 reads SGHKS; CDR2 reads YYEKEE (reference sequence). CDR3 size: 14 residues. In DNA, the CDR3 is TGTGCCAGCAGCTTACAGGGAGCTGGAAACACCATATATTTT. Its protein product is CASSLQGAGNTIYF. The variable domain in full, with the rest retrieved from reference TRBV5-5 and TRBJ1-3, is DAGVTQSPTHLIKTRGQQVTLRCSPISGHKSVSWYQQVLGQGPQFIFQYYEKEERGRGNFPDRFSARQFPNYSSELNVNALLLGDSALYLCASSLQGAGNTIYFGEGSWLTVV.

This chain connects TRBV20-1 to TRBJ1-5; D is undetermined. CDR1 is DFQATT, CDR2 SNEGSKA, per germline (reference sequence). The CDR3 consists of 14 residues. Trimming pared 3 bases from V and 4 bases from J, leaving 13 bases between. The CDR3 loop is CSASKINGNQPQHF. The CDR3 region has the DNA TGCAGTGCTAGTAAGATCAACGGGAATCAGCCCCAGCATTTT.

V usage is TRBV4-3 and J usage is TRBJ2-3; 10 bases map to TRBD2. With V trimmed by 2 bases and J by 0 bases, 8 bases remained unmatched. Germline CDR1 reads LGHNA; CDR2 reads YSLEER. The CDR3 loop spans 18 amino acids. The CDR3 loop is CASSQKLAGPTSTDTQYF. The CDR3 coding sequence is TGCGCCAGCAGCCAAAAACTAGCGGGGCCTACTAGCACAGATACGCAGTATTTT.

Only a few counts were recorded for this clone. CDR3 loop: CASSRSGDRSTEAFF. For the CDR3, the DNA is TGTGCCAGCAGCAGGTCGGGGGACCGTAGCACTGAAGCTTTCTTT. The rearrangement uses TRBV25-1 and TRBJ1-1; D is possibly TRBD1 (5 bases). Germline lookup yields CDR1 MGHDK and CDR2 SYGVNS. V was pared by 6 bases and J by 4 bases, with 18 bases between. This CDR3 comprises 15 residues.

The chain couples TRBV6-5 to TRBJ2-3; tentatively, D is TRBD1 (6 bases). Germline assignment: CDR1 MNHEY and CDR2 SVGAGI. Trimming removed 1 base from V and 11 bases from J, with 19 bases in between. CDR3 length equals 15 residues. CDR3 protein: CASSYYAQTGGVQYF. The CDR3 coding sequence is TGTGCCAGCAGTTACTACGCACAGACAGGTGGGGTGCAGTATTTT.

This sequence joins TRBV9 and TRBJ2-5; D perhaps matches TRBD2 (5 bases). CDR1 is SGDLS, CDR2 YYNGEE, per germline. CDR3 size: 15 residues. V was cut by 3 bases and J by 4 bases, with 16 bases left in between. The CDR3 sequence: CASSGLAQLGETQYF. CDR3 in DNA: TGTGCCAGCAGCGGATTAGCGCAGCTGGGAGAGACCCAGTACTTC.

The CDR3 sequence is CASSQEIRRVDEKLFF. The CDR3 DNA reads as TGTGCCAGCAGCCAAGAGATTAGGAGGGTTGATGAAAAACTGTTTTTT. The V call is TRBV3-1 (or the pseudogene TRBV3-2), the J call TRBJ1-4; D remains ambiguous. The CDR3 has 16 residues. With 0 bases removed from V and 6 bases from J, the gap between germline ends came to 14 bases. CDR1 and CDR2 (germline): LGHDT, YNNKEL (reference sequence).

The CDR3 DNA is TGTGCCAGCAGCTTAAGCAGGGACACAGATACGCAGTATTTT. Translation gives CASSLSRDTDTQYF. J is TRBJ2-3 and V is TRBV7-2, with D possibly TRBD1 on 5 matching bases. The germline CDR1 and CDR2 sequences are SGHTA and FQGNSA. The CDR3 runs to 14 residues. V was trimmed by 2 bases and J by 2 bases, leaving 8 bases between them.

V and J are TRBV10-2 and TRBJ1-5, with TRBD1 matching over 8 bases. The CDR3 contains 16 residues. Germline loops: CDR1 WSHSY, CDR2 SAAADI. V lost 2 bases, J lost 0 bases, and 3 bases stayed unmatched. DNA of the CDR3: TGCGCCAGCAGTGAGGGGACAGGATTTAGCAATCAGCCCCAGCATTTT. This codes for CASSEGTGFSNQPQHF.

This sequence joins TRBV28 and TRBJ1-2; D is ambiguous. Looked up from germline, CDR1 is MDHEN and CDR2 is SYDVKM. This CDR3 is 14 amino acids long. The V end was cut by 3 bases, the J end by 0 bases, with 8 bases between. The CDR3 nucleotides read TGTGCCAGCAGTTTGATTCGGTCTAACTATGGCTACACCTTC. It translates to CASSLIRSNYGYTF.